Shown below are 30 T cell receptor beta chains from a single sample sequenced in a study of shared clonotypes between healthy human individuals. The repertoire was sequenced with immunoSEQ multiplex PCR; TCRdb's copy has only in-frame clones and lacks some. The table lists 950,000 to 1,300,000 clones, approximately 72% of them singletons. Specimen: memory CD4+ T cells sorted from blood. Subset: CD45RA-negative fraction. The receptors were gathered from a young man in good health.

The chain couples TRBV7-2 to TRBJ1-5, with D hard to call. Germline-derived CDR1 and CDR2 are SGHTA and FQGNSA. This CDR3 region has 14 residues. The germline V and J ends were trimmed by 1 base and 0 bases, with 4 bases remaining between them. In nucleotides, the CDR3 is TGTGCCAGCAGCTTAGTTTATAGCAATCAGCCCCAGCATTTT. This sequence encodes CASSLVYSNQPQHF.

A few counts support this clone. This chain's CDR3 is CASTPGGTAYGYTF. Here the CDR3 DNA reads TGTGCCAGCACTCCAGGGGGGACAGCCTATGGCTACACCTTC. This chain links TRBV6-5 with TRBJ1-2; 7 positions match TRBD1. The CDR3 has 14 residues. Per the germline V gene, CDR1 is MNHEY and CDR2 is SVGAGI. V lost 7 bases and J lost 4; bases outside the gene matches: 9.

A single count supports this clone. J is TRBJ2-7 and V is TRBV19; D might be TRBD1 (7 bases). Per the germline V gene, CDR1 is LNHDA and CDR2 is SQIVND (reference sequence). Trimming stripped 4 bases from V and 1 base from J, with 14 bases between. There are 15 residues in the CDR3. DNA for the CDR3: TGTGCCAGTAGTACTCGACAGGGAGGTTCCTACGAGCAGTACTTC. Its protein product is CASSTRQGGSYEQYF.

The V call is TRBV29-1, the J call TRBJ2-2, with TRBD1 matching over 8 bases. V shed 4 bases and J 0 bases; nucleotides not matched to a gene: 4. The V gene's germline CDR1 is SQVTM and CDR2 ANQGSEA. The CDR3 length is 15 residues. The CDR3 region is CSVGQGASNTGELFF. For the CDR3, the DNA is TGCAGCGTTGGGCAGGGGGCATCGAACACCGGGGAGCTGTTTTTT.

V usage is TRBV6-1 and J usage is TRBJ1-5; no clear D. CDR1 and CDR2 (germline): MNHNS, SASEGT. The CDR3 loop spans 13 amino acids. Trimming removed 2 bases at V and 5 bases at J, with 7 bases between. In DNA, the CDR3 is TGTGCCAGCAGTGAATTAGAGCATCAGCCCCAGCATTTT. It codes for CASSELEHQPQHF.

This clone was counted between two and nine times. The chain employs TRBV7-2 and TRBJ2-5, with unresolved D. CDR1 and CDR2 from the germline V gene are SGHTA and FQGNSA. CDR3 length: 14 residues. V lost 4 bases to trimming and J lost 1 base, with 10 bases between them. In DNA, the CDR3 is TGTGCCAGCAGCTCCTGGACGGTCCAAGAGACCCAGTACTTC. Translated, it gives CASSSWTVQETQYF.

This clone came up many times. The genes are TRBV7-2 and TRBJ2-1; D perhaps matches TRBD2 (6 bases). This CDR3 is 16 amino acids long. V was clipped by 5 bases and J by 7 bases, with 21 bases between them. CDR1 and CDR2 (germline): SGHTA, FQGNSA. The chain's CDR3 is CASSLKRAVIGNEQFF. CDR3 coding DNA: TGTGCCAGCAGCCTTAAGCGGGCTGTGATAGGGAATGAGCAGTTCTTC.

Points on this clone: Other DNA sequences in the sample encode the same CDR3. V gene TRBV5-1 combines with J gene TRBJ1-1; D gene unclear. The V and J ends lost 2 bases and 3 bases respectively, with 8 bases between them. Looked up from germline, CDR1 is SGHRS and CDR2 is YFSETQ. The CDR3 consists of 13 residues. CDR3 protein: CASSFDSDTEAFF. CDR3 DNA: TGCGCCAGCAGCTTTGATTCGGACACTGAAGCTTTCTTT.

V and J are TRBV6-5 and TRBJ1-1; 8 bases line up with TRBD1. This CDR3 region has 14 residues. Germline V lookup: CDR1 MNHEY, CDR2 SVGAGI. V lost 7 bases, J lost 5 bases, and 9 bases stayed unmatched. The CDR3 sequence: CASNFRGRGTEAFF. The CDR3 bases are TGTGCCAGCAACTTCAGGGGGCGGGGGACTGAAGCTTTCTTT.

Here the CDR3 reads CASTPRASGVSSYNEQFF. The CDR3 nucleotides are TGTGCCAGCACCCCCCGGGCTAGCGGGGTAAGCTCCTACAATGAGCAGTTCTTC. The chain is built from TRBV2 and TRBJ2-1, with 9 bases identical to TRBD2. Per the germline V gene, CDR1 is SNHLY and CDR2 is FYNNEI. The CDR3 extends over 18 amino acids. Unmatched junction bases numbered 13, after V lost 7 bases and J lost 0 bases.

This chain joins TRBV30 and TRBJ1-5; 10 bases fit TRBD1. The CDR3 totals 15 residues. Germline loops: CDR1 GTSNPN, CDR2 SVGIG (reference sequence). V lost 5 bases and J lost 6; bases outside the gene matches: 10. Written as DNA, the CDR3 is TGTGCCTGGGCGCACACCGGGACAGGGGTTCAGCCCCAGCATTTT. Translation: CAWAHTGTGVQPQHF.

The chain employs TRBV28 and TRBJ1-4; D is possibly TRBD1 (6 bases). CDR3 length equals 13 residues. Trimming left V 8 bases short and J 5 bases short, with 12 bases between. CDR1 is MDHEN, CDR2 SYDVKM, per germline. The CDR3 here is CASGQGGNEKLFF. The CDR3 region has the DNA TGTGCCAGCGGGCAAGGGGGAAATGAAAAACTGTTTTTT.

This sequence joins TRBV6-1 and TRBJ1-5; 7 positions match TRBD1. This CDR3 is 15 amino acids long. Germline V gene lookup returns CDR1 MNHNS and CDR2 SASEGT. After removal of 7 bases from V and 3 bases from J, the junction contained 9 bases not matched to a gene. The CDR3 protein is CASKKDREYNQPQHF. For the CDR3, the DNA is TGTGCCAGCAAAAAAGACAGGGAATACAATCAGCCCCAGCATTTT.

This chain joins TRBV18 and TRBJ2-7; no clear D gene. The CDR3 contains 14 residues. The V gene lost 2 bases and the J gene lost 0 bases, with 8 bases spanning the gap. CDR1 and CDR2 (germline): KGHSH, LQKENI. CDR3 nucleotide sequence: TGTGCCAGCTCACCATTACCGAGCTCCTACGAGCAGTACTTC. Its protein is CASSPLPSSYEQYF.

This clone was recorded once. A much larger clone is a single base away; this may be a read error. This rearrangement joins TRBV11-2 to TRBJ2-5, with unresolved D. TRBJ2-7 matches the DNA end more closely, so the J call is doubtful. The CDR3 spans 12 residues. CDR1 SGHAT and CDR2 FQNNGV come from the germline V gene. The DNA of the CDR3 is TGTGCCAGCAGCTTGAGCTCCTACGAGCAGTACTTC. Its protein product is CASSLSSYEQYF.

This chain's CDR3 is CASRSSVSYEQYF. In DNA, the CDR3 is TGTGCCAGCAGGTCTAGCGTCTCCTACGAGCAGTACTTC. The chain has TRBV6-5 and TRBJ2-7, with D possibly TRBD2 on 6 matching bases. This CDR3 has 13 residues. V lost 6 bases, J lost 0 bases, and 9 bases lay in between. CDR1 and CDR2 (germline): MNHEY, SVGAGI.

Points on this clone: This same CDR3 is encoded by further DNA sequences in the sample. The chain recombines TRBV5-1 with TRBJ1-5; D is uncertain. This CDR3 comprises 15 residues. Looked up from germline, CDR1 is SGHRS and CDR2 is YFSETQ. Trimming removed 0 bases from V and 0 bases from J, with 7 bases in between. The CDR3 spells CASSLEGNSNQPQHF. CDR3 nucleotide sequence: TGCGCCAGCAGCTTGGAGGGTAATAGCAATCAGCCCCAGCATTTT.

The chain links TRBV7-9 to TRBJ1-1, with D unclear. Germline values: CDR1 SEHNR, CDR2 FQNEAQ (reference sequence). The CDR3 sequence is 13 residues long. V lost 4 bases and J 2 bases, leaving 8 bases between the germline ends. As DNA, the CDR3 is TGTGCCAGCAGCTCAAGGGCCAACACTGAAGCTTTCTTT. It specifies CASSSRANTEAFF.

This chain connects TRBV29-1 to TRBJ2-7; possible D gene TRBD1, 6 bases. Germline loops: CDR1 SQVTM, CDR2 ANQGSEA. Trimming removed 6 bases at V and 6 bases at J, with 15 bases between. The CDR3 is 12 residues long. The CDR3 loop reads CSVTGSSSEQYF. The CDR3 region has the DNA TGCAGCGTCACAGGGTCCTCTAGCGAGCAGTACTTC.

The V call is TRBV7-8, the J call TRBJ2-7; 10 positions agree with TRBD2. Germline V gene sequence: CDR1 SGHVS, CDR2 FQNEAQ. CDR3 length: 16 residues. J gave up 7 bases and V 0 bases, and 9 bases lay outside the gene matches. The CDR3: CASSLAQREGRREQYF. The CDR3 DNA sequence: TGTGCCAGCAGCTTAGCGCAGCGGGAGGGCCGGCGAGAGCAGTACTTC.

A remark on this clone: The sample contains more than one DNA sequence encoding this CDR3. The chain joins TRBV10-3 to TRBJ2-3; D ambiguous. V lost 5 bases, J lost 0 bases, and 0 bases lay in between. CDR1 is ENHRY and CDR2 is SYGVKD in the germline V gene. CDR3 length: 11 residues. The CDR3 loop is CAISSTDTQYF. CDR3 DNA sequence: TGTGCCATCAGTAGCACAGATACGCAGTATTTT.

In this sample, this clone turned up once. The V gene is TRBV28, the J gene TRBJ2-6; no reliable D call. The CDR3 extends over 15 amino acids. Germline V gene lookup returns CDR1 MDHEN and CDR2 SYDVKM. V was cut by 7 bases and J by 2 bases, with 12 bases left in between. The CDR3: CASTQAGTGANVLTF. The CDR3 region has the DNA TGTGCCAGCACCCAGGCCGGCACTGGGGCCAACGTCCTGACTTTC.

The gene calls are TRBV10-1 and TRBJ2-3; 11 bases align to TRBD2. From germline, CDR1 is WNHNN and CDR2 SYGVQD (reference sequence). J lost 2 bases, V lost 3 bases, and 4 bases had no gene match. There are 16 residues in the CDR3. This CDR3 is CASSELAGAPTDTQYF. CDR3 nucleotides: TGCGCCAGCAGTGAACTAGCGGGGGCACCCACAGATACGCAGTATTTT.

The chain combines TRBV27 with TRBJ1-1; 7 nucleotides align to TRBD1. The germline CDR1 and CDR2 sequences are MNHEY and SMNVEV (reference sequence). The CDR3 covers 15 residues. Germline trimming cut 6 bases from V and 2 bases from J; bases unmatched to any gene: 9. The CDR3 region has the DNA TGTGCCAGCAGCCTTAGGGGGCAAGTAAACACTGAAGCTTTCTTT. Its translation: CASSLRGQVNTEAFF.

This chain links TRBV9 with TRBJ2-7, with D unresolved. The V and J ends lost 0 bases and 3 bases respectively, with 10 bases between them. CDR3 length: 14 residues. Germline V gene lookup returns CDR1 SGDLS and CDR2 YYNGEE. The CDR3 protein is CASSVGHGDYEQYF. CDR3 DNA: TGTGCCAGCAGCGTAGGCCATGGGGACTACGAGCAGTACTTC.

Concerning this clone: The sample carries other DNA sequences with the same CDR3. The rearrangement joins TRBV15 to TRBJ2-2; a possible D gene is TRBD1 (5 bases). The CDR3 totals 14 residues. Germline-derived CDR1 and CDR2 are LNHNV and YYDKDF (reference sequence). V was trimmed by 0 bases and J by 6 bases, leaving 8 bases between them. The CDR3 DNA follows: TGTGCCACCAGCAGAGATCAGGGCGCCGGGGAGCTGTTTTTT. It translates to CATSRDQGAGELFF.

This chain joins TRBV4-3 and TRBJ1-1; D ambiguous. V was trimmed by 4 bases and J by 0 bases, leaving 9 bases between them. Germline CDR1 LGHNA, CDR2 YSLEER. The CDR3 has 14 amino acids. The CDR3 DNA follows: TGCGCCAGCAGCCGCGGACCGGTGAACACTGAAGCTTTCTTT. This translates into CASSRGPVNTEAFF.

V is TRBV4-2 and J is TRBJ2-3; maybe TRBD2 (6 bases). The germline gives CDR1 LGHNA, CDR2 YNFKEQ. V lost 0 bases, J lost 1 base, and 14 bases lay in between. The CDR3 is 17 residues long. CDR3 sequence reads: CASSQELAGTGTDTQYF. CDR3 nucleotide sequence: TGTGCCAGCAGCCAAGAACTAGCCGGAACAGGCACAGATACGCAGTATTTT.

The rearrangement uses TRBV30 and TRBJ2-2; the match to TRBD2 covers 11 bases. The V gene's germline CDR1 is GTSNPN and CDR2 SVGIG (reference sequence). V trimming: 0 bases; J trimming: 4 bases; junction bases outside the gene matches: 1. The CDR3 sequence is 15 residues long. This CDR3 reads CAWSVLAGATGELFF. The DNA of the CDR3 is TGTGCCTGGAGTGTACTAGCGGGAGCCACCGGGGAGCTGTTTTTT.

This clone has only one observation. V is TRBV5-1 and J is TRBJ2-5, with 8 positions matching TRBD2. Germline assignment: CDR1 SGHRS and CDR2 YFSETQ. CDR3 length: 15 amino acids. The junction had 5 bases not matched to a gene; V was cut back by 4 bases and J by 0 bases. The CDR3 region has the DNA TGCGCCAGCAGCCCAAGCGGGGGTTACCAAGAGACCCAGTACTTC. Protein sequence: CASSPSGGYQETQYF.